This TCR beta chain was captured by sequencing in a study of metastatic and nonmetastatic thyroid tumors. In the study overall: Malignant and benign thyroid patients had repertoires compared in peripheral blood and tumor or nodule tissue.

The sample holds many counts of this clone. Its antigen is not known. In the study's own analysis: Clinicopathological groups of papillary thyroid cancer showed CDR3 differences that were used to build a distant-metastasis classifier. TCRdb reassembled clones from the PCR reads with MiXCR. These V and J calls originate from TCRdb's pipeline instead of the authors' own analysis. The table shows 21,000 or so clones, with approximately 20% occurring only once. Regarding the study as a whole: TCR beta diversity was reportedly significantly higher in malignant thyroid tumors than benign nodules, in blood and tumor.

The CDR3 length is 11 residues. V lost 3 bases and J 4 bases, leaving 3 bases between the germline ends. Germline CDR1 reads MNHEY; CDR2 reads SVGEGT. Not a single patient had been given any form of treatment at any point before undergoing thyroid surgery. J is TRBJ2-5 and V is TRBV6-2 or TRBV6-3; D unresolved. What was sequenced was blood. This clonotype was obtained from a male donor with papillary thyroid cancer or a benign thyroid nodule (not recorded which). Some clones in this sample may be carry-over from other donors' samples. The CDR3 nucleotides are TGTGCCAGCAGTTATGGAGAGACCCAGTACTTC. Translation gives CASSYGETQYF.